This T cell receptor (beta chain) was sequenced in a study of blood T cell repertoires in COVID-19. Sequenced by immunoSEQ multiplex PCR; TCRdb stores in-frame clones only, minus some. The repertoire holds 150,000 to 200,000 clones, with 82% as singletons. The CDR3 extends over 17 amino acids. Per germline, CDR1 KGHSH and CDR2 LQKENI. J gave up 3 bases and V 0 bases, and 7 bases lay outside the gene matches. The sample was peripheral blood. The V gene is TRBV18, the J gene TRBJ2-1; 8 bases match TRBD2. This TCR was sampled from a woman aged 40 to 55 with COVID-19, enrolled during active disease. CDR3 sequence (DNA): TGTGCCAGCTCACCACCCATCGGGCGGGAGGACTACAATGAGCAGTTCTTC. Translation gives CASSPPIGREDYNEQFF.